One and the same sample provided the 27 T cell receptor beta chains below, sequenced in a study of T cell responses to AZD1222 COVID-19 vaccine. Only in-frame clones appear in the TCRdb table, and some are missing; sequencing was by immunoSEQ multiplex PCR. The sample shows about 110,000 clones, approximately 92% of them seen only once. Sequences were derived from peripheral blood, sampled on day 0 of AZD1222 vaccination. Receptors originate from an adult in good health.

V gene TRBV15 combines with J gene TRBJ1-1; 9 nucleotides match TRBD1. In germline, CDR1 is LNHNV, CDR2 YYDKDF (reference sequence). The CDR3 spans 19 residues. J gave up 1 base and V 0 bases, and 12 bases lay outside the gene matches. The CDR3 sequence: CATSRDRRTGEYGNTEAFF. The DNA for the CDR3 is TGTGCCACCAGCAGAGATAGGAGGACAGGGGAGTACGGGAACACTGAAGCTTTCTTT.

The chain links TRBV19 to TRBJ2-7, with TRBD1 identical over 7 bases. Trimming removed 6 bases from V and 7 bases from J; junction bases left unmatched: 12. The CDR3 has 14 amino acids. Germline V gene sequence: CDR1 LNHDA, CDR2 SQIVND (reference sequence). CDR3 coding DNA: TGTGCCAGTAGCCCATGGGGACAGAAGTTGGAGCAGTACTTC. This sequence encodes CASSPWGQKLEQYF.

In this sample, this clone turned up once. The V call is TRBV12-3 or TRBV12-4, the J call TRBJ2-1; a possible D gene is TRBD1 (5 bases). V was trimmed by 5 bases and J by 6 bases, leaving 11 bases between them. The CDR3 runs 13 residues. CDR3 sequence (DNA): TGTGCCAGCAGTCGCCAGGGTCTCAATGAGCAGTTCTTC. Protein: CASSRQGLNEQFF.

V usage is TRBV7-7 and J usage is TRBJ2-2, with 9 bases identical to TRBD1. The CDR3 has 15 residues. Trimming took 4 bases from V and 8 from J; bases not matched to a gene: 8. The germline CDR1 and CDR2 sequences are SSHAT and FNYEAQ (reference sequence). This CDR3 is CASSSNSGQGGELFF. The CDR3 DNA follows: TGTGCCAGCAGCTCAAATTCGGGACAGGGAGGGGAGCTGTTTTTT.

The V and J genes are TRBV4-1 and TRBJ1-2; perhaps TRBD1 as D (5 bases). The CDR3 is 15 residues long. Trimming cost V 0 bases and J 4 bases, with 12 bases left between them. The V gene's germline CDR1 is MGHRA and CDR2 YSYEKL. The CDR3 loop is CASSQDKGPTYGYTF. The CDR3 DNA follows: TGCGCCAGCAGCCAAGATAAGGGGCCCACCTATGGCTACACCTTC.

DNA of the CDR3: TGCGCCAGCAGCCGCCCCACAGGGGAGGGCGGCTACACCTTC. It translates to CASSRPTGEGGYTF. V and J are TRBV5-1 and TRBJ1-2; 7 nucleotides align to TRBD1. Per the germline V gene, CDR1 is SGHRS and CDR2 is YFSETQ. V gave up 4 bases and J gave up 8 bases; unmatched junction bases: 11. The CDR3 totals 14 residues. Complete variable domain (other parts from reference TRBV5-1 and TRBJ1-2): KAGVTQTPRYLIKTRGQQVTLSCSPISGHRSVSWYQQTPGQGLQFLFEYFSETQRNKGNFPGRFSGRQFSNSRSEMNVSTLELGDSALYLCASSRPTGEGGYTFGSGTRLTVV.

This chain links TRBV23-1 with TRBJ1-4; a weak D match, TRBD1 (6 bases). TRBV23-1 is assigned to the ORF class and has an uncertain function. This CDR3 region has 16 residues. V was trimmed by 3 bases and J by 5 bases, leaving 16 bases between them. The CDR3 bases are TGCGCCAGCAGTCATAGTCGGAGAAGGGGGAATGAAAAACTGTTTTTT. Protein product: CASSHSRRRGNEKLFF.

The chain joins TRBV29-1 to TRBJ2-2; no reliable D call. The length of the CDR3 is 13 residues. The V end lost 5 bases, the J end lost 2 bases, and 9 bases lay between the germline ends. CDR1 SQVTM and CDR2 ANQGSEA come from the germline V gene. In DNA, the CDR3 is TGCAGCGTTATTGCTTCCAACACCGGGGAGCTGTTTTTT. It is translated as CSVIASNTGELFF.

This sequence joins TRBV9 and TRBJ2-3; 8 bases line up with TRBD2. Germline V gene lookup returns CDR1 SGDLS and CDR2 YYNGEE. The junction had 4 bases not matched to a gene; V was cut back by 0 bases and J by 4 bases. The CDR3 extends over 15 amino acids. DNA of the CDR3: TGTGCCAGCAGCGTAGACGGGAGGGCCGCAGATACGCAGTATTTT. Its translation is CASSVDGRAADTQYF.

This clone showed up just once. The chain combines TRBV27 with TRBJ2-7, with a possible D match to TRBD1 (5 bases). CDR3 length equals 11 residues. Trimming took off 8 bases at V and 4 bases at J, with 9 bases between the two ends. Germline lookup yields CDR1 MNHEY and CDR2 SMNVEV (reference sequence). CDR3: CASVQGYEQYF. The CDR3 DNA sequence: TGTGCCAGCGTTCAGGGTTACGAGCAGTACTTC.

This chain uses TRBV5-1 with TRBJ1-2; TRBD1 aligns across 7 bases. V lost 5 bases to trimming and J lost 0 bases; unmatched junction nucleotides: 4. The germline CDR1 and CDR2 sequences are SGHRS and YFSETQ. The CDR3 contains 14 residues. CDR3 amino acids: CASSPDRTNYGYTF. CDR3 in DNA: TGCGCCAGCAGTCCGGACAGGACTAACTATGGCTACACCTTC. The full variable domain, in which reference TRBV5-1 and TRBJ1-2 provide the parts outside the CDR3, is KAGVTQTPRYLIKTRGQQVTLSCSPISGHRSVSWYQQTPGQGLQFLFEYFSETQRNKGNFPGRFSGRQFSNSRSEMNVSTLELGDSALYLCASSPDRTNYGYTFGSGTRLTVV.

J is TRBJ1-3 and V is TRBV2; D unclear. Trimming removed 7 bases at V and 10 bases at J, with 11 bases between. This CDR3 has 11 amino acids. The V gene's germline CDR1 is SNHLY and CDR2 FYNNEI. CDR3 in DNA: TGTGCCAGCATGCTTGACAAAACCATATATTTT. Protein: CASMLDKTIYF.

The rearrangement joins TRBV6-5 to TRBJ2-4; tentatively, D is TRBD2 (7 bases). With 2 bases removed from V and 6 bases from J, the gap between germline ends came to 14 bases. This CDR3 region has 15 residues. CDR1 MNHEY and CDR2 SVGAGI come from the germline V gene. In DNA form, the CDR3 reads TGTGCCAGCAGTTACGGGGGGGCGCTACTAAACATTCAGTACTTC. As protein: CASSYGGALLNIQYF.

The genes are TRBV7-3 and TRBJ2-1; 9 bases fit TRBD2. Per germline, CDR1 SGHTA and CDR2 FQGTGA. The junction had 12 bases not matched to a gene; V was cut back by 4 bases and J by 11 bases. The CDR3 is 15 amino acids. The CDR3 bases are TGTGCCAGCAGCTCCCATGGCGGGAGGGGCGAAAAGCAGTTCTTC. Translating it yields CASSSHGGRGEKQFF.

In regard to this clone: The germline gene is not matched at one end of the junction; a read error may be the cause. J is TRBJ1-2 and V is TRBV6-5; unclear D gene. The CDR3 covers 12 residues. The germline V gene encodes CDR1 MNHEY and CDR2 SVGAGI. The CDR3: CASSDSQRGYTF. In nucleotides, the CDR3 is TGTGCCAGCAGTGACTCCCAGAGGGGCTACACCTTC.

The chain couples TRBV7-2 to TRBJ2-7; TRBD2 aligns across 11 bases. V trimming: 5 bases; J trimming: 2 bases; junction bases outside the gene matches: 5. The germline V gene has CDR1 SGHTA and CDR2 FQGNSA. This CDR3 region has 15 residues. The CDR3, as DNA: TGTGCCAGCAGCGAGGGACTAGCGGAGGCCTACGAGCAGTACTTC. It is translated as CASSEGLAEAYEQYF.

The chain uses TRBV27 and TRBJ1-2; no firm D call. V lost 2 bases and J lost 9, with 16 bases in between. The CDR3 loop spans 14 amino acids. CDR1 is MNHEY, CDR2 SMNVEV, per germline (reference sequence). This chain's CDR3 is CASSLGSSRLSYTF. DNA of the CDR3: TGTGCCAGCAGTTTAGGCAGTTCTCGATTGAGCTACACCTTC.

V gene TRBV25-1 combines with J gene TRBJ1-5, with D maybe TRBD1 (5 bases). Looked up from germline, CDR1 is MGHDK and CDR2 is SYGVNS. V lost 3 bases, J lost 9 bases, and 12 bases lay in between. The CDR3 extends over 13 amino acids. CDR3 coding DNA: TGTGCCAGCAGTGAGATAGGGCAGGGGCCCCAGCATTTT. Translation: CASSEIGQGPQHF. The complete variable domain, with remaining parts taken from reference TRBV25-1 and TRBJ1-5, reads EADIYQTPRYLVIGTGKKITLECSQTMGHDKMYWYQQDPGMELHLIHYSYGVNSTEKGDLSSESTVSRIRTEHFPLTLESARPSHTSQYLCASSEIGQGPQHFGDGTRLSIL.

The chain recombines TRBV4-3 with TRBJ1-2; D is undetermined. V lost 4 bases and J 3 bases, leaving 12 bases between the germline ends. The germline V gene encodes CDR1 LGHNA and CDR2 YSLEER. The CDR3 loop spans 14 amino acids. The CDR3, as DNA: TGCGCCAGCAGCCTCGGAGAAGGAGACTATGGCTACACCTTC. This encodes CASSLGEGDYGYTF.

The chain joins TRBV7-3 to TRBJ2-2; a possible D gene is TRBD2 (5 bases). The germline V gene has CDR1 SGHTA and CDR2 FQGTGA. The CDR3 runs to 14 residues. Trimming pared 1 base from V and 3 bases from J, leaving 6 bases between. Here the CDR3 reads CASSLMRDTGELFF. CDR3 DNA sequence: TGTGCCAGCAGCTTAATGCGGGACACCGGGGAGCTGTTTTTT.

The chain combines TRBV19 with TRBJ1-1; possible D gene TRBD1, 6 bases. CDR1 and CDR2 from the germline V gene are LNHDA and SQIVND (reference sequence). This CDR3 has 13 residues. The V end lost 4 bases, the J end lost 8 bases, and 14 bases lay between the germline ends. For the CDR3, the DNA is TGTGCCAGTAGTAAGGGGCCCCAGGGGGAAGCTTTCTTT. It translates to CASSKGPQGEAFF.

The chain carries TRBV7-3 and TRBJ2-3, with 8 bases matching TRBD2. The CDR3 has 14 residues. The germline CDR1 and CDR2 sequences are SGHTA and FQGTGA. Unmatched junction bases numbered 2, after V lost 3 bases and J lost 3 bases. CDR3 DNA sequence: TGTGCCAGCAGCTTTAGCGGGATGACAGATACGCAGTATTTT. Protein sequence: CASSFSGMTDTQYF.

The V gene is TRBV7-8, the J gene TRBJ2-3; no clear D. V lost 2 bases to trimming and J lost 2 bases, with 17 bases between them. CDR1 is SGHVS and CDR2 is FQNEAQ in the germline V gene. This CDR3 contains 17 residues. The CDR3 nucleotides are TGTGCCAGCAGCTTAAGACACAGTGTCTCTTACACAGATACGCAGTATTTT. Protein: CASSLRHSVSYTDTQYF.

V is TRBV19 and J is TRBJ2-1, with 10 bases lining up with TRBD2. The germline gives CDR1 LNHDA, CDR2 SQIVND (reference sequence). CDR3 length equals 15 residues. The V gene end was trimmed by 3 bases and the J gene end by 5 bases; junction bases not matched to a gene: 4. The CDR3 region has the DNA TGTGCCAGTAGTATCACTAGCGGGACTCACAATGAGCAGTTCTTC. Its translation is CASSITSGTHNEQFF.

This clone was detected only once. The rearrangement uses TRBV5-1 and TRBJ2-2; D gene ambiguous. V lost 0 bases, J lost 5 bases, and 11 bases lay in between. This CDR3 spans 15 amino acids. Germline CDR1 and CDR2: SGHRS and YFSETQ. CDR3 coding DNA: TGCGCCAGCAGCTTGGCTCCCTCCGGGACCGGGGAGCTGTTTTTT. This translates into CASSLAPSGTGELFF.

For the CDR3, the DNA is TGTGCCAGCCGCCCCGGGGGTGAAAAACTGTTTTTT. The encoded protein is CASRPGGEKLFF. The V gene is TRBV7-9, the J gene TRBJ1-4; tentatively, D is TRBD1 (5 bases). Germline CDR1 and CDR2: SEHNR and FQNEAQ (reference sequence). Trimming pared 8 bases from V and 7 bases from J, leaving 11 bases between. The CDR3 is 12 residues long.

The chain uses TRBV7-8 and TRBJ2-1; D is unresolved. From germline, CDR1 is SGHVS and CDR2 FQNEAQ. V was shortened by 5 bases and J by 7 bases, with 18 bases between the two germline ends. The CDR3 length is 15 residues. CDR3 sequence: CASSVGAIPGNEQFF. In DNA form, the CDR3 reads TGTGCCAGCAGCGTAGGCGCGATTCCCGGGAATGAGCAGTTCTTC.